What follows are 24 T cell receptor beta chains derived from one specimen sequenced in a study of blood T cells in healthy people across ages. Next came a second PCR, run for about 7 to 12 cycles, which used a sample-barcoded 5' primer along with a J-beta primer mix. TCRdb called the 5' RACE reads again in MiXCR, with one record for every CDR3 protein. The sample lists roughly 2 million distinct CDR3 sequences; about 49% were seen once. Sequenced material: blood. Every receptor here comes from a woman aged 40 to 55 in good health.

J is TRBJ2-3 and V is TRBV27; possibly TRBD2 for D (5 bases). The germline V gene has CDR1 MNHEY and CDR2 SMNVEV (reference sequence). V was cut by 4 bases and J by 6 bases, with 17 bases left in between. This CDR3 has 15 residues. CDR3 sequence: CASSSVPSSRDTQYF. DNA for the CDR3: TGTGCCAGCAGTTCAGTCCCTAGCTCTCGGGATACGCAGTATTTT.

The gene calls are TRBV11-3 and TRBJ2-3, with D unclear. Germline values: CDR1 SGHNT, CDR2 YENEEA. This CDR3 has 14 residues. The V gene lost 1 base and the J gene lost 1 base, with 6 bases spanning the gap. CDR3 coding DNA: TGTGCCAGCAGCTTAGTCCCGGGCACAGATACGCAGTATTTT. As protein: CASSLVPGTDTQYF.

This clonotype was counted a few times. The chain uses TRBV29-1 and TRBJ2-5; D is possibly TRBD2 (6 bases). The germline CDR1 and CDR2 sequences are SQVTM and ANQGSEA. V lost 7 bases to trimming and J lost 7 bases, with 28 bases between them. CDR3 length equals 16 residues. The CDR3 region has the DNA TGCAGCGCCGCGTTTGTTGGGAGGCCCCTTCAGGGGACCCAGTACTTC. Residues: CSAAFVGRPLQGTQYF.

In this sample, this clonotype turned up a few times. The rearrangement links TRBV12-3 or TRBV12-4 to TRBJ2-7, with 8 bases fitting TRBD1. After removal of 7 bases from V and 5 bases from J, the junction contained 4 bases not matched to a gene. CDR3 length equals 12 residues. CDR3: CASNPGGHEQYF. The CDR3 DNA reads TGTGCCAGCAACCCAGGGGGCCACGAGCAGTACTTC.

This rearrangement joins TRBV7-9 to TRBJ2-3; tentatively, D is TRBD2 (5 bases). The CDR3 has 17 residues. Between the trimmed V and J ends, which lost 5 bases and 3 bases, there was a span of 21 bases. Germline V lookup: CDR1 SEHNR, CDR2 FQNEAQ (reference sequence). Written as DNA, the CDR3 is TGTGCCAGCAGCCCCTTTTTTCGGGAAAGAGGGACAGATACGCAGTATTTT. Translated, it gives CASSPFFRERGTDTQYF.

The chain uses TRBV6-2 or TRBV6-3 and TRBJ2-7; the D is unclear. The J call is uncertain, as TRBJ2-5 better fits the DNA end. Germline V gene data show CDR1 as MNHEY and CDR2 as SVGEGT. The CDR3 loop spans 15 amino acids. The CDR3 DNA reads as TGTGCCAGCAGTTACGACCTATCAAGACTTGAGACCCAGTACTTC. Translated: CASSYDLSRLETQYF.

As DNA, the CDR3 is TGTGCCAGCAGTTCGATCGGATATGGCTACACCTTC. Its translation: CASSSIGYGYTF. The genes are TRBV12-3 or TRBV12-4 and TRBJ1-2; D not certain. Trimming took 4 bases from V and 5 from J, leaving 8 bases between them. This CDR3 spans 12 amino acids.

This clonotype was seen a few times. The chain is built from TRBV4-3 and TRBJ1-6; no firm D call. The CDR3 loop spans 14 amino acids. V was cut by 0 bases and J by 10 bases, with 10 bases left in between. The germline V gene has CDR1 LGHNA and CDR2 YSLEER. The CDR3 coding sequence is TGCGCCAGCAGCCAAGATTTAGGAGGCTCACCCCTCCACTTT. As protein: CASSQDLGGSPLHF.

This clonotype has a handful of counts. The chain joins TRBV4-2 to TRBJ1-1; no reliable D call. Per the germline V gene, CDR1 is LGHNA and CDR2 is YNFKEQ. The CDR3 totals 14 residues. V was cut by 0 bases and J by 3 bases, with 8 bases left in between. The CDR3 DNA reads TGTGCCAGCAGCCAAGATATGGTAGACACTGAAGCTTTCTTT. Translated: CASSQDMVDTEAFF.

The chain has TRBV6-5 and TRBJ1-4; 10 nucleotides align to TRBD1. CDR3 length: 16 amino acids. The junction had 11 bases not matched to a gene; V was cut back by 6 bases and J by 7 bases. The germline gives CDR1 MNHEY, CDR2 SVGAGI. The CDR3 region has the DNA TGTGCCAGCAGAAGGAATGGACAGGGGGAGGGTGAAAAACTGTTTTTT. This sequence encodes CASRRNGQGEGEKLFF.

This clonotype was counted a few times. This chain connects TRBV12-3 or TRBV12-4 to TRBJ1-2; D is possibly TRBD1 (5 bases). The CDR3 contains 13 residues. The ends were cut back, 6 bases at V and 0 bases at J, with 8 bases in the middle. Written as DNA, the CDR3 is TGTGCCAGCAGGCGACAGTCTAACTATGGCTACACCTTC. Translating gives CASRRQSNYGYTF.

The chain carries TRBV5-5 and TRBJ1-1; D unclear. Germline assignment: CDR1 SGHKS and CDR2 YYEKEE (reference sequence). Trimming left V 5 bases short and J 8 bases short, with 10 bases between. CDR3 size: 11 residues. CDR3 amino acids: CASRTLSEAFF. The CDR3 coding sequence is TGTGCCAGCAGAACTCTGTCCGAAGCTTTCTTT.

This clonotype was recorded a few times. The V call is TRBV15, the J call TRBJ2-5; D is unclear. Germline lookup yields CDR1 LNHNV and CDR2 YYDKDF (reference sequence). V was trimmed by 1 base and J by 5 bases, leaving 14 bases between them. The CDR3 is 15 amino acids. The CDR3 DNA reads TGTGCCACCAGCAGAGCAGGTGGTTTGCGGGAGACCCAGTACTTC. It translates to CATSRAGGLRETQYF.

The CDR3 DNA follows: TGTGCCAGCAGTTTTCAGGGAAAACCAATCAATCAGCCCCAGCATTTT. Amino acids: CASSFQGKPINQPQHF. The chain links TRBV28 to TRBJ1-5; tentative D call: TRBD1 (5 bases). CDR3 length equals 16 residues. The V gene lost 3 bases and the J gene lost 3 bases, with 15 bases spanning the gap. CDR1 is MDHEN, CDR2 SYDVKM, per germline.

This rearrangement joins TRBV9 to TRBJ1-5; no definite D call. V was pared by 0 bases and J by 8 bases, with 12 bases between. CDR1 is SGDLS, CDR2 YYNGEE, per germline. The CDR3 is 14 residues long. The CDR3 spells CASSVGARQEPQHF. The CDR3 coding sequence is TGTGCCAGCAGCGTAGGGGCCCGGCAGGAGCCCCAGCATTTT.

This clonotype was observed a handful of times. The chain uses TRBV4-1 and TRBJ2-7; D uncertain. Germline CDR1 MGHRA, CDR2 YSYEKL. Trimming removed 1 base at V and 4 bases at J, with 11 bases between. The CDR3 covers 14 residues. The CDR3 spells CASSQVGSRYEQYF. The CDR3 nucleotides read TGCGCCAGCAGCCAAGTGGGCTCCCGGTACGAGCAGTACTTC.

The chain has TRBV28 and TRBJ2-1, with TRBD2 matching over 14 bases. V was pared by 3 bases and J by 6 bases, with 7 bases of the junction left unmatched. CDR3 size: 17 residues. Germline-derived CDR1 and CDR2 are MDHEN and SYDVKM. The CDR3 spells CASSFGLAGGPINEQFF. CDR3 nucleotide sequence: TGTGCCAGCAGTTTTGGACTAGCGGGGGGCCCCATCAATGAGCAGTTCTTC.

The chain uses TRBV4-2 and TRBJ1-2; a possible D gene is TRBD1 (5 bases). This CDR3 has 17 residues. Per the germline V gene, CDR1 is LGHNA and CDR2 is YNFKEQ. Trimming removed 4 bases from V and 1 base from J, with 19 bases in between. CDR3: CASSPRGGESFNYGYTF. The CDR3 DNA reads as TGTGCCAGCAGCCCCCGGGGAGGGGAGTCGTTTAACTATGGCTACACCTTC.

The chain has TRBV20-1 and TRBJ1-1; 7 nucleotides align to TRBD1. This CDR3 is 12 amino acids long. Trimming cost V 6 bases and J 3 bases; bases outside gene matches: 4. From germline, CDR1 is DFQATT and CDR2 SNEGSKA (reference sequence). The CDR3 bases are TGCAGTGCCGGGACAGCGGACACTGAAGCTTTCTTT. Translated, it gives CSAGTADTEAFF.

This chain connects TRBV7-2 to TRBJ2-5; weak D call: TRBD2 (6 bases). The CDR3 loop spans 15 amino acids. V was trimmed by 6 bases and J by 5 bases, leaving 19 bases between them. The germline gives CDR1 SGHTA, CDR2 FQGNSA. The chain's CDR3 is CASRREGRRVETQYF. Written as DNA, the CDR3 is TGTGCCAGCAGACGTGAGGGCCGGAGGGTCGAGACCCAGTACTTC.

The chain is built from TRBV4-3 and TRBJ2-1, with 7 bases lining up with TRBD2. J gave up 5 bases and V 0 bases, and 10 bases lay outside the gene matches. In germline, CDR1 is LGHNA, CDR2 YSLEER. The CDR3 runs 17 residues. The CDR3 is CASSQDPASGAHNEQFF. Here the CDR3 DNA reads TGCGCCAGCAGCCAAGATCCGGCTAGCGGAGCCCACAATGAGCAGTTCTTC.

The sample holds a few counts of this clonotype. The CDR3 DNA is TGCGCCAGCAGCCAAGATTCAGTGGGTGGTGAGCAGTTCTTC. Translating it yields CASSQDSVGGEQFF. The chain links TRBV4-3 to TRBJ2-1; no reliable D call. The CDR3 is 14 residues long. From germline, CDR1 is LGHNA and CDR2 YSLEER. With 0 bases removed from V and 9 bases from J, the gap between germline ends came to 12 bases.

In its sample, this clonotype was seen many times. The rearrangement uses TRBV20-1 and TRBJ1-2, with D perhaps matching TRBD1 (5 bases). The CDR3 has 13 amino acids. V shed 0 bases and J shed 4 bases, with 9 bases lying between them. Per the germline V gene, CDR1 is DFQATT and CDR2 is SNEGSKA (reference sequence). CDR3 sequence: CSARDRGSYGYTF. DNA for the CDR3: TGCAGTGCTAGAGATCGGGGGAGCTATGGCTACACCTTC.

This clonotype has ten or more counts. The V call is TRBV10-3, the J call TRBJ2-5; no firm D call. CDR1 and CDR2 from the germline V gene are ENHRY and SYGVKD. Between the trimmed V and J ends, which lost 3 bases and 1 base, there was a span of 3 bases. This CDR3 contains 12 residues. The CDR3 sequence: CAISEVQETQYF. The CDR3 DNA reads as TGTGCCATCAGTGAAGTCCAAGAGACCCAGTACTTC.